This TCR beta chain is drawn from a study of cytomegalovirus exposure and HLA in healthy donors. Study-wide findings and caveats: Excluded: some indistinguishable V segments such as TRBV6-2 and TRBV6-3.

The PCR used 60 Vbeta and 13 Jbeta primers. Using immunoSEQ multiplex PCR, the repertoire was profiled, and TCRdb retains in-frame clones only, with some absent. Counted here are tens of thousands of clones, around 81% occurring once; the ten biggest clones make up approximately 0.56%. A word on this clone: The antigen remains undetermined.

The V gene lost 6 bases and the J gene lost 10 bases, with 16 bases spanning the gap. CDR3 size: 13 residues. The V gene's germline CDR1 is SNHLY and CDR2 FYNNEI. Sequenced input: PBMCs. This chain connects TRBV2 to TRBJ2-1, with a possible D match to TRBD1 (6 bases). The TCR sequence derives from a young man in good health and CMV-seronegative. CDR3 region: CASRVNMGTEQFF. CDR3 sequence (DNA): TGTGCCAGCAGGGTAAACATGGGGACAGAGCAGTTCTTC.